A selection of T cell receptor beta chains follows, all from one sample in a study of OX40 agonist ivuxolimab in advanced cancers. Assay used: immunoSEQ multiplex PCR; TCRdb lists only in-frame clones, some missing. The table shows 74,000 or so clones, with about 85% occurring only once. Sequencing used CD4+ or CD8+ T cells sorted from blood, obtained in a trial of the OX40 agonist ivuxolimab. The receptors here all came from an adult with an advanced solid tumor such as melanoma, head and neck, liver or kidney cancer. Both conserved end residues are part of each CDR3. D genes are given only for firm matches. Clone size is not always given. Where it is, it says once, few, many or a class for expanded clones.

D: TRBD1; V: TRBV28; size: NA; J: TRBJ2-4; CDR3: CASSISGGTGKNIQYF; DNA: TGTGCCAGCAGTATTAGCGGCGGGACAGGAAAAAACATTCAGTACTTC
D: NA; V: TRBV27; size: once; J: TRBJ1-6; CDR3: CASSLSSYNSPLHF; DNA: TGTGCCAGCAGTTTATCCTCCTATAATTCACCCCTCCACTTT
D: NA; V: TRBV19; size: NA; J: TRBJ1-1; CDR3: CASCSGAYNLNTEAFF; DNA: TGTGCCAGTTGCTCCGGCGCCTACAACCTAAACACTGAAGCTTTCTTT
D: NA; V: TRBV7-7; size: NA; J: TRBJ2-1; CDR3: CASSLDRSGFEQFF; DNA: TGTGCTAGCAGTTTGGACAGAAGTGGTTTTGAGCAGTTCTTC
D: NA; V: TRBV4-1; size: once; J: TRBJ2-3; CDR3: CASSQDLPDTQYF; DNA: TGCGCCAGCAGCCAAGATCTTCCGGATACGCAGTATTTT
D: NA; V: TRBV10-1; size: NA; J: TRBJ1-2; CDR3: CASSVSRHAASGYGYTF; DNA: TGCGCCAGCAGTGTTTCGAGACACGCCGCTTCAGGCTATGGCTACACCTTC
D: NA; V: TRBV27; size: NA; J: TRBJ2-5; CDR3: CASSLWGDNQETQYF; DNA: TGTGCCAGCAGTTTATGGGGTGACAACCAAGAGACCCAGTACTTC
D: NA; V: TRBV21-1; size: NA; J: TRBJ2-3; CDR3: CASTQLSGRGNTDTQYF; DNA: TGTGCCAGCACCCAATTGAGTGGGAGAGGAAACACAGATACGCAGTATTTT
D: NA; V: TRBV9; size: NA; J: TRBJ2-4; CDR3: CASSVAPGGKNIQYF; DNA: TGTGCCAGCAGCGTAGCCCCAGGGGGGAAAAACATTCAGTACTTC
D: TRBD1; V: TRBV5-6; size: NA; J: TRBJ1-6; CDR3: CASSLLGTGRNSPLHF; DNA: TGTGCCAGCAGCTTGTTAGGGACAGGGAGAAATTCACCCCTCCACTTT
D: NA; V: TRBV5-8; size: NA; J: TRBJ2-7; CDR3: CASSFGGQPTYEQYF; DNA: TGTGCCAGCAGCTTTGGGGGCCAGCCGACCTACGAGCAGTACTTC
D: NA; V: TRBV20-1; size: NA; J: TRBJ2-1; CDR3: CSDLGPDEQFF; DNA: TGCAGTGATCTAGGCCCGGATGAGCAGTTCTTC
D: NA; V: TRBV7-2; size: NA; J: TRBJ2-1; CDR3: CASSLLRWGYNEQFF; DNA: TGTGCCAGCAGCTTACTCCGTTGGGGGTACAATGAGCAGTTCTTC
D: NA; V: TRBV6-1; size: NA; J: TRBJ2-7; CDR3: CASTRTESSYEQYF; DNA: TGTGCCAGCACCCGGACAGAGAGCTCCTACGAGCAGTACTTC
D: TRBD1; V: TRBV19; size: once; J: TRBJ2-3; CDR3: CASSHRGTGGIDTQYF; DNA: TGTGCCAGTAGCCACCGTGGGACAGGGGGTATAGATACGCAGTATTTT
D: NA; V: TRBV5-4; size: once; J: TRBJ2-3; CDR3: CASSLEGQPTDTQYF; DNA: TGTGCCAGCAGCTTGGAAGGCCAACCCACAGATACGCAGTATTTT
D: TRBD1; V: TRBV5-1; size: NA; J: TRBJ1-4; CDR3: CASSWTGTGGSRPNEKLFF; DNA: TGCGCCAGCAGCTGGACCGGGACAGGGGGCTCTCGACCAAATGAAAAACTGTTTTTT
D: NA; V: TRBV30; size: NA; J: TRBJ1-1; CDR3: CAWSRDMNTEAFF; DNA: TGTGCCTGGAGCAGAGATATGAACACTGAAGCTTTCTTT
D: NA; V: TRBV4-1; size: NA; J: TRBJ1-2; CDR3: CASSSRYRKTYGYTF; DNA: TGCGCCAGCAGCAGTCGATACCGAAAGACCTATGGCTACACCTTC
D: NA; V: TRBV18; size: NA; J: TRBJ2-5; CDR3: CASSPGGRETQYF; DNA: TGTGCCAGCTCACCGGGGGGCCGGGAGACCCAGTACTTC